This T cell receptor (beta chain) was documented in a study of blood T cells in healthy people across ages. Looking at the study overall: Every two T cells gave about one barcoded beta molecule via template switching.

A second PCR of roughly 7 to 11 cycles used a sample-barcoded 5' primer and a J-beta primer mix. Every single cDNA molecule received a tag from a template-switch adaptor with 12 random nucleotides. Via MiXCR, TCRdb re-called the 5' RACE reads, giving one row per CDR3 protein. The sample lists more than 1.4 million distinct CDR3 sequences, 42% occurring once. V dropped 3 bases and J dropped 2 bases, with 10 bases sitting between them. The CDR3 contains 13 residues. Per the germline V gene, CDR1 is DFQATT and CDR2 is SNEGSKA (reference sequence). The source material was blood. The V call is TRBV20-1, the J call TRBJ1-2; no definite D call. The sequence came from a woman between 18 and 29 years old in good health. CDR3 sequence reads: CSASTQNNYGYTF. Written as DNA, the CDR3 is TGCAGTGCTAGTACGCAAAACAACTATGGCTACACCTTC.